This T cell receptor (beta chain) is from a study of blood T cells in healthy people across ages. This CDR3 is 15 amino acids long. The germline CDR1 and CDR2 sequences are SGHRS and YFSETQ. A word on this clonotype: One junction end disagrees with the germline gene, perhaps due to a read error.

A sample-barcoded 5' primer and a J-beta primer mix were used in a second PCR of roughly 7 to 12 cycles. TCRdb re-called the 5' RACE reads through MiXCR, storing one row per CDR3 protein. This table has about 930,000 distinct CDR3 sequences, roughly 28% appearing once. These data were also filed under a second study, of T cells of mothers and their children. As that study records: The people who donated were a few healthy Caucasian mothers and their six children.

What was sequenced was blood. The sequence derives from a woman in her thirties or forties in good health. The chain joins TRBV5-1 to TRBJ2-5; D unresolved. The CDR3 loop is CAGSLSEFPRETQYF. CDR3 in DNA: TGCGCCGGCAGCTTGTCCGAGTTCCCGCGAGAGACCCAGTACTTC.